This TCR beta chain was recovered during a study of T cell responses to AZD1222 COVID-19 vaccine. Study-wide points: AZD1222 recipients seropositive at baseline numbered only six or seven. Sampling that yielded the repertoires occurred only after the peak T cell response. The donor cohort was predominantly white British with a female majority, and clonal diversity may have been underestimated.

Trimming stripped 5 bases from V and 7 bases from J, with 11 bases between. The germline V gene encodes CDR1 LGHDT and CDR2 YNNKEL (reference sequence). The CDR3 runs to 13 residues. Comment on this clone: Its antigen is not known.

Libraries were prepared by immunoSEQ multiplex PCR; TCRdb keeps only in-frame clonotypes and omits some of them. The table includes about 160,000 clones, about 95% detected once. The material sequenced was peripheral blood, taken on day 0 of AZD1222 vaccination. The TCR originated in an adult in good health. The chain joins TRBV3-1 (or the pseudogene TRBV3-2) to TRBJ1-4; a possible D gene is TRBD1 (5 bases). CDR3 DNA sequence: TGTGCCAGCAGCTCCTGGGGCCTTGAAAAACTGTTTTTT. The encoded protein is CASSSWGLEKLFF.